A selection of T cell receptor beta chains follows, all from one sample in a study of blood T cell repertoires in COVID-19. Sequenced by immunoSEQ multiplex PCR; TCRdb stores in-frame clones only, minus some. The sample includes around 380,000 clones, around 87% seen only once; the top ten take 1.3%. Source material: PBMCs or T cells enriched from blood (not recorded which). The receptors derive from a man in his thirties or forties who had recovered from COVID-19. The CDR3 runs from the conserved cysteine through the conserved F or W. D genes are given only for firm matches. A row's size may be missing; if present it is once, few, many or a size class.

clone_size: NA; d_call: TRBD1; v_call: TRBV7-9; j_call: TRBJ1-1; cdr3_aa: CASSMGGWTGGLGTEAFF; cdr3_nt: TGTGCCAGCAGCATGGGGGGCTGGACAGGGGGCTTAGGCACTGAAGCTTTCTTT
clone_size: once; d_call: NA; v_call: TRBV6-2/TRBV6-3; j_call: TRBJ2-7; cdr3_aa: CASNYLSEQYF; cdr3_nt: TGTGCCAGCAATTACCTTAGCGAGCAGTACTTC
clone_size: NA; d_call: TRBD1; v_call: TRBV10-3; j_call: TRBJ2-5; cdr3_aa: CAIKGTEQETQYF; cdr3_nt: TGTGCCATCAAGGGGACAGAGCAAGAGACCCAGTACTTC
clone_size: NA; d_call: TRBD1; v_call: TRBV18; j_call: TRBJ1-2; cdr3_aa: CASSPGTEYYGYTF; cdr3_nt: TGTGCCAGCTCGCCCGGGACAGAGTACTATGGCTACACCTTC
clone_size: once; d_call: NA; v_call: TRBV15; j_call: TRBJ2-5; cdr3_aa: CATSEGQIETQYF; cdr3_nt: TGTGCCACCAGCGAAGGACAGATCGAGACCCAGTACTTC
clone_size: NA; d_call: NA; v_call: TRBV7-3; j_call: TRBJ2-1; cdr3_aa: CASSPTAGRDNEQFF; cdr3_nt: TGTGCCAGCAGCCCAACGGCAGGCAGAGACAATGAGCAGTTCTTC
clone_size: NA; d_call: NA; v_call: TRBV30; j_call: TRBJ2-5; cdr3_aa: CAWSVSLAGETQYF; cdr3_nt: TGTGCCTGGAGTGTAAGTCTGGCGGGAGAGACCCAGTACTTC
clone_size: NA; d_call: TRBD1; v_call: TRBV11-2; j_call: TRBJ2-1; cdr3_aa: CASSLVGTGTYNEQFF; cdr3_nt: TGTGCCAGCAGCTTAGTGGGGACAGGGACGTACAATGAGCAGTTCTTC
clone_size: NA; d_call: NA; v_call: TRBV4-3; j_call: TRBJ1-5; cdr3_aa: CASSQGRGGWPQHF; cdr3_nt: TGCGCCAGCAGCCAAGGACGGGGGGGGTGGCCCCAGCATTTT
clone_size: NA; d_call: TRBD1; v_call: TRBV6-5; j_call: TRBJ1-6; cdr3_aa: CASRDRGNSPLHF; cdr3_nt: TGTGCCAGCCGGGACAGGGGAAATTCACCCCTCCACTTT
clone_size: NA; d_call: NA; v_call: TRBV5-8; j_call: TRBJ1-1; cdr3_aa: CASSLRQTLNTEAFF; cdr3_nt: TGTGCCAGCAGCTTGAGACAGACTCTGAACACTGAAGCTTTCTTT
clone_size: NA; d_call: NA; v_call: TRBV3-1/TRBV3-2; j_call: TRBJ2-5; cdr3_aa: CASSPGSLQETQYF; cdr3_nt: TGTGCCAGCAGCCCGGGGTCGTTACAAGAGACCCAGTACTTC
clone_size: once; d_call: NA; v_call: TRBV19; j_call: TRBJ1-5; cdr3_aa: CASSIVGGWSNQPQHF; cdr3_nt: TGTGCCAGTAGTATAGTTGGAGGGTGGAGCAATCAGCCCCAGCATTTT
clone_size: NA; d_call: NA; v_call: TRBV25-1; j_call: TRBJ2-3; cdr3_aa: CAPDEGGGQDTQYF; cdr3_nt: TGTGCCCCTGACGAAGGGGGGGGGCAAGATACGCAGTATTTT
clone_size: NA; d_call: TRBD1; v_call: TRBV5-4; j_call: TRBJ2-2; cdr3_aa: CASSLQTGVTGELFF; cdr3_nt: TGTGCCAGCAGCCTACAGACAGGGGTGACCGGGGAGCTGTTTTTT
clone_size: few; d_call: TRBD1; v_call: TRBV6-5; j_call: TRBJ1-2; cdr3_aa: CASRRTGTLYGYTF; cdr3_nt: TGTGCCAGCAGACGGACAGGGACTCTCTATGGCTACACCTTC
clone_size: NA; d_call: NA; v_call: TRBV6-2/TRBV6-3; j_call: TRBJ1-5; cdr3_aa: CASSYYGGLGNQPQHF; cdr3_nt: TGTGCCAGCAGTTACTACGGGGGGCTGGGCAATCAGCCCCAGCATTTT
clone_size: NA; d_call: NA; v_call: TRBV9; j_call: TRBJ2-1; cdr3_aa: CASSIRQEPYNEQFF; cdr3_nt: TGTGCCAGCAGCATCCGACAGGAGCCCTACAATGAGCAGTTCTTC
clone_size: NA; d_call: NA; v_call: TRBV5-1; j_call: TRBJ2-3; cdr3_aa: CASSTLSFNTDTQYF; cdr3_nt: TGCGCCAGCAGCACTCTGTCCTTTAACACAGATACGCAGTATTTT
clone_size: NA; d_call: TRBD2; v_call: TRBV7-8; j_call: TRBJ2-3; cdr3_aa: CASTSSGGPDTQYF; cdr3_nt: TGTGCCAGCACCTCTAGCGGGGGGCCAGATACGCAGTATTTT
clone_size: NA; d_call: TRBD1; v_call: TRBV14; j_call: TRBJ1-2; cdr3_aa: CASSLSSGQIYGYTF; cdr3_nt: TGTGCCAGCAGCCTCTCATCGGGACAGATCTATGGCTACACCTTC
clone_size: NA; d_call: NA; v_call: TRBV7-2; j_call: TRBJ1-4; cdr3_aa: CASSSRRGPNEKLFF; cdr3_nt: TGTGCCAGCAGTTCCCGTCGTGGGCCCAATGAAAAACTGTTTTTT
clone_size: NA; d_call: NA; v_call: TRBV19; j_call: TRBJ1-3; cdr3_aa: CASSPPEENTIYF; cdr3_nt: TGTGCCAGTAGTCCACCAGAAGAAAACACCATATATTTT
clone_size: NA; d_call: NA; v_call: TRBV7-2; j_call: TRBJ1-4; cdr3_aa: CASSIQGGTNEKLFF; cdr3_nt: TGTGCCAGCAGCATACAGGGTGGCACTAATGAAAAACTGTTTTTT
clone_size: NA; d_call: NA; v_call: TRBV11-2; j_call: TRBJ2-3; cdr3_aa: CASSFGTSTDTQYF; cdr3_nt: TGTGCCAGCAGCTTTGGGACTAGCACAGATACGCAGTATTTT
clone_size: NA; d_call: NA; v_call: TRBV27; j_call: TRBJ1-3; cdr3_aa: CASRAGAAGNTIYF; cdr3_nt: TGTGCCAGCAGAGCAGGGGCAGCTGGAAACACCATATATTTT
clone_size: once; d_call: TRBD1; v_call: TRBV2; j_call: TRBJ2-3; cdr3_aa: CASSSQGETDTQYF; cdr3_nt: TGTGCCAGCAGCTCACAGGGGGAAACAGATACGCAGTATTTT
clone_size: NA; d_call: NA; v_call: TRBV5-1; j_call: TRBJ2-7; cdr3_aa: CASSFGVGASYEQYF; cdr3_nt: TGCGCCAGCAGCTTTGGGGTGGGAGCATCCTACGAGCAGTACTTC
clone_size: NA; d_call: NA; v_call: TRBV27; j_call: TRBJ1-6; cdr3_aa: CASSPRTDSPLHF; cdr3_nt: TGTGCCAGCAGTCCCCGGACTGATTCACCCCTCCACTTT
clone_size: NA; d_call: NA; v_call: TRBV3-1/TRBV3-2; j_call: TRBJ1-6; cdr3_aa: CASRWQGNSPLHF; cdr3_nt: TGTGCCAGCAGATGGCAGGGTAATTCACCCCTCCACTTT
clone_size: NA; d_call: NA; v_call: TRBV12-5; j_call: TRBJ1-5; cdr3_aa: CASGLWSRGNQPQHF; cdr3_nt: TGTGCTAGTGGTTTGTGGTCCCGCGGGAATCAGCCCCAGCATTTT
clone_size: NA; d_call: NA; v_call: TRBV3-1/TRBV3-2; j_call: TRBJ1-4; cdr3_aa: CASSQAGDGDNEKLFF; cdr3_nt: TGTGCCAGCAGCCAAGCCGGAGATGGTGATAATGAAAAACTGTTTTTT
clone_size: NA; d_call: NA; v_call: TRBV20-1; j_call: TRBJ2-1; cdr3_aa: CSAPRYNEQFF; cdr3_nt: TGCAGTGCCCCGAGATACAATGAGCAGTTCTTC
clone_size: once; d_call: NA; v_call: TRBV12-5; j_call: TRBJ1-2; cdr3_aa: CASGFGGSMGGYTF; cdr3_nt: TGTGCTAGTGGTTTTGGGGGGTCTATGGGTGGCTACACCTTC
clone_size: NA; d_call: NA; v_call: TRBV4-1; j_call: TRBJ1-2; cdr3_aa: CASSSLDTSNYGYTF; cdr3_nt: TGCGCCAGCAGCTCCTTGGACACTTCTAACTATGGCTACACCTTC
clone_size: NA; d_call: NA; v_call: TRBV6-1; j_call: TRBJ1-2; cdr3_aa: CASSETLGGAGYGYTF; cdr3_nt: TGTGCCAGCAGTGAAACTTTAGGGGGGGCGGGCTATGGCTACACCTTC
clone_size: few; d_call: TRBD1; v_call: TRBV6-1; j_call: TRBJ1-2; cdr3_aa: CASSEQGAEGYTF; cdr3_nt: TGTGCCAGCAGTGAACAGGGGGCGGAGGGCTACACCTTC
clone_size: NA; d_call: NA; v_call: TRBV12-3/TRBV12-4; j_call: TRBJ1-2; cdr3_aa: CASSFSQGHGYTF; cdr3_nt: TGTGCCAGCAGTTTCTCACAGGGCCATGGCTACACCTTC
clone_size: NA; d_call: NA; v_call: TRBV4-3; j_call: TRBJ1-6; cdr3_aa: CASSQDYSGYRNSPLHF; cdr3_nt: TGCGCCAGCAGCCAAGATTATTCTGGCTACAGGAATTCACCCCTCCACTTT
clone_size: NA; d_call: TRBD1; v_call: TRBV18; j_call: TRBJ2-7; cdr3_aa: CASSPQTGGNSYEQYF; cdr3_nt: TGTGCCAGCTCACCACAGACAGGGGGGAACTCCTACGAGCAGTACTTC
clone_size: NA; d_call: NA; v_call: TRBV6-2/TRBV6-3; j_call: TRBJ1-3; cdr3_aa: CASSKGGSGNTIYF; cdr3_nt: TGTGCCAGCAGTAAAGGAGGGTCTGGAAACACCATATATTTT
clone_size: once; d_call: TRBD1; v_call: TRBV18; j_call: TRBJ1-1; cdr3_aa: CASSPNSGQGVRAFF; cdr3_nt: TGTGCCAGCTCACCAAATTCAGGACAGGGTGTTCGAGCTTTCTTT
clone_size: NA; d_call: NA; v_call: TRBV6-5; j_call: TRBJ1-1; cdr3_aa: CASRKLEGVNTEAFF; cdr3_nt: TGTGCCAGCAGAAAACTGGAGGGAGTGAACACTGAAGCTTTCTTT
clone_size: NA; d_call: NA; v_call: TRBV19; j_call: TRBJ2-6; cdr3_aa: CASSISVSGANVLTF; cdr3_nt: TGTGCCAGTAGTATATCTGTCTCTGGGGCCAACGTCCTGACTTTC
clone_size: NA; d_call: TRBD1; v_call: TRBV19; j_call: TRBJ2-2; cdr3_aa: CASSIGTGNGELFF; cdr3_nt: TGTGCCAGTAGTATTGGGACAGGGAACGGGGAGCTGTTTTTT
clone_size: NA; d_call: TRBD1; v_call: TRBV27; j_call: TRBJ1-1; cdr3_aa: CASSPRQGASSEAFF; cdr3_nt: TGTGCCAGCAGTCCGCGACAGGGGGCTAGCTCTGAAGCTTTCTTT
clone_size: NA; d_call: NA; v_call: TRBV13; j_call: TRBJ1-6; cdr3_aa: CASSATQGLGSYNSPLHF; cdr3_nt: TGTGCCAGCAGCGCCACCCAGGGGCTGGGCTCCTATAATTCACCCCTCCACTTT
clone_size: once; d_call: TRBD2; v_call: TRBV9; j_call: TRBJ2-3; cdr3_aa: CASSVLLAGGRDTQYF; cdr3_nt: TGTGCCAGCAGCGTCTTACTAGCGGGGGGCAGAGATACGCAGTATTTT
clone_size: NA; d_call: NA; v_call: TRBV20-1; j_call: TRBJ2-7; cdr3_aa: CSASSGGGQYF; cdr3_nt: TGCAGTGCTAGCTCAGGTGGTGGGCAGTACTTC
clone_size: NA; d_call: TRBD1; v_call: TRBV19; j_call: TRBJ1-5; cdr3_aa: CASSIRNDRALNQPQHF; cdr3_nt: TGTGCCAGTAGTATAAGGAACGACAGGGCACTGAATCAGCCCCAGCATTTT
clone_size: NA; d_call: TRBD1; v_call: TRBV14; j_call: TRBJ2-4; cdr3_aa: CASSHRIVQGARNIQYF; cdr3_nt: TGTGCCAGCAGCCACCGAATCGTCCAGGGGGCACGGAACATTCAGTACTTC
clone_size: NA; d_call: NA; v_call: TRBV11-2; j_call: TRBJ1-5; cdr3_aa: CASSWGRANQPQHF; cdr3_nt: TGTGCCAGCAGCTGGGGGCGAGCGAATCAGCCCCAGCATTTT
clone_size: NA; d_call: NA; v_call: TRBV27; j_call: TRBJ1-4; cdr3_aa: CASSLAGRGGEKLFF; cdr3_nt: TGTGCCAGCAGTTTAGCGGGCAGGGGAGGGGAAAAACTGTTTTTT
clone_size: NA; d_call: NA; v_call: TRBV6-2/TRBV6-3; j_call: TRBJ1-1; cdr3_aa: CASSYLGGTEAFF; cdr3_nt: TGTGCCAGCAGTTACCTGGGGGGCACTGAAGCTTTCTTT
clone_size: NA; d_call: TRBD2; v_call: TRBV7-9; j_call: TRBJ2-1; cdr3_aa: CASSPLAGAYNEQFF; cdr3_nt: TGTGCCAGCAGCCCACTAGCGGGGGCATACAATGAGCAGTTCTTC